This entry lists 21 T cell receptor beta chains sequenced from one sample in a study of human T cells and chemical hapten exposure. Stated time point: patch test 3, about 24 weeks after DPC sensitization. The treatment is: therapeutic diphenylcyclopropenone sensitization with weekly scalp DPC. TCRdb reprocessed the RACE reads with MiXCR, giving one entry per CDR3 protein. The repertoire holds about 160,000 distinct CDR3 sequences, with about a quarter as singletons. The starting material was whole blood, obtained in connection with sensitization to the hapten diphenylcyclopropenone (DPC). The receptors were sampled from a woman younger than 30 with alopecia areata. Some clones in this sample may be carry-over from other donors' samples.

V and J are TRBV7-9 and TRBJ2-7, with no clear D. From germline, CDR1 is SEHNR and CDR2 FQNEAQ (reference sequence). The CDR3 runs 12 residues. V lost 7 bases and J 5 bases, leaving 12 bases between the germline ends. CDR3 protein: CASTSSGHEQYF. For the CDR3, the DNA is TGTGCCAGCACCTCCTCGGGCCACGAGCAGTACTTC.

This sequence joins TRBV3-1 and TRBJ2-1; 15 bases fit TRBD2. The V and J ends lost 4 bases and 12 bases, in that order; junction bases with no gene match: 7. Germline assignment: CDR1 LGHDT and CDR2 YNNKEL (reference sequence). The CDR3 spans 15 residues. DNA of the CDR3: TGTGCCAGCAGCCCGGGACTAGCGGGAGGAGTCGGGCAGTTCTTC. Translating gives CASSPGLAGGVGQFF.

The J gene is TRBJ2-5, the V gene TRBV7-2; D perhaps matches TRBD2 (5 bases). The CDR3 covers 14 residues. Germline-derived CDR1 and CDR2 are SGHTA and FQGNSA. The V gene lost 1 base and the J gene lost 7 bases, with 13 bases spanning the gap. CDR3 nucleotides: TGTGCCAGCAGCTTAGAGCCCGAGGGCGGGACCCAGTACTTC. Translating gives CASSLEPEGGTQYF.

This clonotype was picked up a small number of times. The chain uses TRBV24-1 and TRBJ1-1; TRBD1 might be the D (5 bases). The V end was cut by 4 bases, the J end by 0 bases, with 11 bases between. Germline CDR1 KGHDR, CDR2 SFDVKD. This CDR3 region has 15 residues. Here the CDR3 reads CATSEGPAMNTEAFF. In DNA form, the CDR3 reads TGTGCCACCAGTGAGGGGCCAGCGATGAACACTGAAGCTTTCTTT.

The chain couples TRBV5-1 to TRBJ2-3, with D unresolved. Germline assignment: CDR1 SGHRS and CDR2 YFSETQ. Trimming pared 5 bases from V and 2 bases from J, leaving 6 bases between. The CDR3 totals 12 residues. CDR3 DNA sequence: TGCGCCAGCAGGCCAGCCACAGATACGCAGTATTTT. Translating it yields CASRPATDTQYF. The complete variable domain, with remaining parts taken from reference TRBV5-1 and TRBJ2-3, reads KAGVTQTPRYLIKTRGQQVTLSCSPISGHRSVSWYQQTPGQGLQFLFEYFSETQRNKGNFPGRFSGRQFSNSRSEMNVSTLELGDSALYLCASRPATDTQYFGPGTRLTVL.

The chain employs TRBV12-3 or TRBV12-4 and TRBJ2-7; weak D call: TRBD1 (5 bases). There are 14 residues in the CDR3. Trimming cost V 6 bases and J 3 bases, with 15 bases left between them. This CDR3 reads CASSRLDRYYEQYF. CDR3 DNA: TGTGCCAGCAGCCGACTTGACAGATACTACGAGCAGTACTTC.

This clonotype was counted only a few times. V is TRBV5-4 and J is TRBJ2-1, with TRBD1 matching over 11 bases. The trim removed 4 bases at V and 2 bases at J, leaving 5 bases unmatched. Germline V gene sequence: CDR1 SGHNT, CDR2 YYREEE (reference sequence). This CDR3 has 16 residues. CDR3 sequence reads: CASSPWTGGPYNEQFF. The DNA of the CDR3 is TGTGCCAGCAGCCCCTGGACAGGGGGCCCCTACAATGAGCAGTTCTTC.

J is TRBJ1-6 and V is TRBV27; TRBD1 is a possible D gene (6 bases). CDR1 is MNHEY, CDR2 SMNVEV, per germline (reference sequence). This CDR3 region has 16 residues. Trimming left V 6 bases short and J 1 base short, with 13 bases between. CDR3 coding DNA: TGTGCCAGCAGGAAAATACAGGGATCCTATAATTCACCCCTCCACTTT. Its translation is CASRKIQGSYNSPLHF.

The chain's CDR3 is CSASLTNQRGVQYF. The CDR3 bases are TGCAGTGCGAGCCTAACTAACCAGCGGGGAGTGCAGTACTTC. The chain has TRBV20-1 and TRBJ2-7; 7 bases are a match to TRBD2. Germline-derived CDR1 and CDR2 are DFQATT and SNEGSKA (reference sequence). Trimming took 6 bases from V and 9 from J; bases not matched to a gene: 17. This CDR3 has 14 amino acids.

The chain couples TRBV29-1 to TRBJ2-7, with 10 bases fitting TRBD1. The germline CDR1 and CDR2 sequences are SQVTM and ANQGSEA. The CDR3 contains 14 residues. Germline trimming cut 6 bases from V and 4 bases from J; bases unmatched to any gene: 9. The CDR3: CSVAPGTGAYEQYF. In DNA, the CDR3 is TGCAGCGTCGCACCCGGGACAGGGGCTTACGAGCAGTACTTC.

V and J are TRBV4-1 and TRBJ2-1; no reliable D call. The V end was cut by 2 bases, the J end by 10 bases, with 9 bases between. Per the germline V gene, CDR1 is MGHRA and CDR2 is YSYEKL. CDR3 length: 12 amino acids. The CDR3 loop is CASSQLFGEQFF. In DNA form, the CDR3 reads TGCGCCAGCAGCCAATTATTTGGCGAGCAGTTCTTC.

In its sample, this clonotype was seen a few times. The chain couples TRBV5-1 to TRBJ2-5; D may be TRBD1 or TRBD2 (6 bases each). The germline V gene has CDR1 SGHRS and CDR2 YFSETQ. This CDR3 has 14 residues. V lost 1 base and J lost 5, with 12 bases in between. In DNA, the CDR3 is TGCGCCAGCAGCTTGTCTGGGGGGCAGGAGACCCAGTACTTC. It specifies CASSLSGGQETQYF.

The chain carries TRBV20-1 and TRBJ2-2; D gene unclear. V lost 5 bases and J 6 bases, leaving 7 bases between the germline ends. Germline lookup yields CDR1 DFQATT and CDR2 SNEGSKA (reference sequence). The length of the CDR3 is 11 residues. Here the CDR3 reads CSAYRPGELFF. In nucleotides, the CDR3 is TGCAGTGCTTACAGACCCGGGGAGCTGTTTTTT.

This clonotype was seen at least ten times. The chain is built from TRBV4-1 and TRBJ2-3, with D maybe TRBD1 (5 bases). Germline V gene lookup returns CDR1 MGHRA and CDR2 YSYEKL. Between the trimmed V and J ends, which lost 0 bases and 5 bases, there was a span of 12 bases. The CDR3 is made up of 15 amino acids. The CDR3 loop reads CASSQEGQGVDTQYF. The CDR3 coding sequence is TGCGCCAGCAGCCAAGAGGGCCAGGGTGTAGATACGCAGTATTTT.

This clonotype was seen only a few times. A junction end diverges from the germline sequence, so it may reflect a read error. The chain joins TRBV4-3 to TRBJ2-3; unclear D gene. Per germline, CDR1 LGHNA and CDR2 YSLEER. The CDR3 is 12 amino acids. CDR3 region: CASSQPPDTQYF. Here the CDR3 DNA reads TGTGCCAGCAGCCAGCCGCCAGATACGCAGTATTTT.

The rearrangement links TRBV10-3 to TRBJ1-2; D remains unclear. V gave up 0 bases and J gave up 2 bases, with 10 bases separating them. The CDR3 is 15 residues long. Germline assignment: CDR1 ENHRY and CDR2 SYGVKD. For the CDR3, the DNA is TGTGCCATCAGTGAGTCGAGTACAGCGAACTATGGCTACACCTTC. This translates into CAISESSTANYGYTF.

The chain recombines TRBV21-1 with TRBJ2-5; TRBD1, as called in the table, went unchecked against the DNA. TRBV21-1 is a pseudogene. The length of the CDR3 is 15 residues. The CDR3 DNA sequence: TGTGCCAGCAGCAAGGGACGGCCCCCTGAAGAGACCCAGTACTTC. Translation: CASSKGRPPEETQYF.

In this sample, this clonotype turned up a few times. The chain combines TRBV6-5 with TRBJ2-7, with TRBD1 matching 7 bases. The CDR3 extends over 13 amino acids. Germline CDR1 MNHEY, CDR2 SVGAGI. With 4 bases clipped from V and 6 bases from J, the junction kept 6 bases outside the gene matches. In nucleotides, the CDR3 is TGTGCCAGCAGTTGGGACAGCCTCTCCGAGCAGTACTTC. Amino acids: CASSWDSLSEQYF.

This clonotype was observed a handful of times. J is TRBJ2-1 and V is TRBV12-3 or TRBV12-4, with 9 bases fitting TRBD1. There are 14 residues in the CDR3. V shed 5 bases and J 3 bases; nucleotides not matched to a gene: 2. The CDR3 DNA is TGTGCCAGCAGTGACAGGGGGAACTACAATGAGCAGTTCTTC. Translated: CASSDRGNYNEQFF.

This clonotype turned up a few times. The rearrangement joins TRBV4-1 to TRBJ2-1; D could derive from TRBD1 or TRBD2 (7 bases each). The CDR3 runs 13 residues. Trimming cost V 6 bases and J 9 bases, with 15 bases left between them. Per germline, CDR1 MGHRA and CDR2 YSYEKL. The CDR3 DNA follows: TGCGCCAGCAGGCGCCCAGGGGGGGGTGAGCAGTTCTTC. It codes for CASRRPGGGEQFF.

The genes are TRBV27 and TRBJ2-7, with D unresolved. The V end lost 8 bases, the J end lost 0 bases, and 5 bases lay between the germline ends. Germline CDR1 and CDR2: MNHEY and SMNVEV (reference sequence). This CDR3 has 11 amino acids. CDR3: CASANSYEQYF. The CDR3 DNA reads as TGTGCCAGCGCAAACTCCTACGAGCAGTACTTC.